This T cell receptor beta chain is drawn from a study of T-cell memory formation after mild COVID-19 (dated by TCRdb to 2020 to 2023). General notes on the study: TCR sequence clusters from the two donors were found to be largely donor specific. The cohort was made up of two young adult volunteers, one female and one male, who were previously healthy. In a couple of donors, T-cell clones that expanded and contracted after mild COVID-19 were followed by sequencing TCRalpha and TCRbeta repertoires longitudinally.

Ficoll-Paque density gradient centrifugation was the method used to isolate PBMCs. The investigation overall reported the following: The study covered only a couple of mild cases, and larger cohorts including severe cases with pre-infection samples were considered necessary. Clones contracting from day 15 to 85 had balanced CD4/CD8 phenotypes, while a second wave expanding from day 15 to 37 was biased towards CD4+. SARS-CoV-2 specificity was not confirmed for the second-wave clones peaking on day 37. Contracting CD4+ clones were found mainly in CM and EM memory subsets, while CD8+ clones were enriched in EMRA. Some responding clones were detected in pre-infection memory, suggesting pre-existing cross-reactive memory T cells joined the SARS-CoV-2 response.

Between the V and J ends, shortened by 9 bases and 2 bases respectively, the junction contains 18 bases. The germline V gene (reference sequence) supplies CDR1 LNHDA and CDR2 SQIVND. The CDR3 covers 15 residues, taking in both the cysteine and the phenylalanine. Only CDR3 DNA is held: 45 bases, read in frame from base 1. This clonotype has only a few counts. No antigen is known for it. Base-call qualities are not available, and no considerably larger clone is one nucleotide away. Sequencing instrument: Illumina NovaSeq 6000. TCRalpha and TCRbeta cDNA libraries were constructed by 5'RACE with constant-segment primers, with sample barcodes and unique molecular identifiers being introduced. Trizol reagent was used to extract RNA from every sample. Library amplification was performed in two PCR steps, and a second sample barcode and Illumina TruSeq adapters were introduced in the second step. Sequencing of libraries was performed on an Illumina NovaSeq with 2 x 150 bp paired-end reads. Per the source publication's procedure: Demultiplexing of reads and collapsing into UMI-guided consensus sequences were performed with migec v1.2.7. Using mixcr v2.1.11, UMI consensuses were aligned to TRA and TRB V and J templates and then assembled into clonotypes. A clonotype was counted as expanded or contracted only if both edgeR and NoisET called the change significant, with noise models trained on biological replicates. For edgeR calls, the cutoffs were a false discovery rate-adjusted p below 0.01 and a log2 fold-change threshold of 1. As an exploratory analysis of dynamics, max-normalized trajectories of the 1000 most abundant clonotypes were examined with PCA combined with hierarchical clustering. Separately sequenced CD4+ and CD8+ repertoires were used to assign the CD4 or CD8 phenotype of responding clones. TCRdb trimmed the raw reads at Q25, called clones with MiXCR and kept productive beta chains. Every entry covers one CDR3 protein and lists the most common genes and DNA from its rows. TCRdb's processing, not the authors', yielded these V and J calls. The table for this sample lists roughly 100,000 distinct CDR3 sequences; over 15% of them were counted only once. 25% to 30% of the sample is taken by the ten largest.

Sequences were obtained from PBMCs or a T cell subset sorted from them (not recorded which). The chain employs TRBV19 and TRBJ2-3; the D segment could be TRBD2, given 6 matching bases. This receptor was identified in an adult woman who had mild COVID-19 (a few samples of this study predate the infection). The sample titles of this study are shuffled in the database, so cell type and time point are left out; the donor was told from shared clones. DNA sequence: TGTGCCAGCAATATGGGACTTTACTACACAGATACGCAGTATTTT. The encoded protein is CASNMGLYYTDTQYF.